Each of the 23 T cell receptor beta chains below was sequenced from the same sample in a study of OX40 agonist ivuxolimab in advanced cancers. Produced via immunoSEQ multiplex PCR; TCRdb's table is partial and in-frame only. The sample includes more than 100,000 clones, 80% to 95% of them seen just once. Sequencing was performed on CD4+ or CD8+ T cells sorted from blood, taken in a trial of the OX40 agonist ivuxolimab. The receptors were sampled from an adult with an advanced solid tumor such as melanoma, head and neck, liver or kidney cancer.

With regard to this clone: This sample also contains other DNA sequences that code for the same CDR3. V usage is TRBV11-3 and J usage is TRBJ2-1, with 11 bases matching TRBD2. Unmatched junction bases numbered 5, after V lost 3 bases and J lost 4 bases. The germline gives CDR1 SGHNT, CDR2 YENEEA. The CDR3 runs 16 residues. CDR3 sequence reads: CASSLELAGGYNEQFF. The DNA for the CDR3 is TGTGCCAGCAGCTTGGAGCTAGCGGGGGGTTACAATGAGCAGTTCTTC. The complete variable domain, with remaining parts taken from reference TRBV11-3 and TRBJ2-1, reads EAGVVQSPRYKIIEKKQPVAFWCNPISGHNTLYWYLQNLGQGPELLIRYENEEAVDDSQLPKDRFSAERLKGVDSTLKIQPAELGDSAVYLCASSLELAGGYNEQFFGPGTRLTVL.

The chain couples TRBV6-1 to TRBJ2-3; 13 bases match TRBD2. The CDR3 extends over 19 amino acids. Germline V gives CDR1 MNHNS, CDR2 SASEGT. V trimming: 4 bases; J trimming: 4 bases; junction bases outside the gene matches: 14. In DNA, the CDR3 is TGTGCCAGCAGTGGAACGTCGACCGGGGGACTAGCGGGACCAGATACGCAGTATTTT. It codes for CASSGTSTGGLAGPDTQYF.

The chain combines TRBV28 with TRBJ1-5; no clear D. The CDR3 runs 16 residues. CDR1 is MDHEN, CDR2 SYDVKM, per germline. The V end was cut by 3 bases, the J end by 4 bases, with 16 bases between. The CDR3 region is CASSLPPGPGNQPQHF. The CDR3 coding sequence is TGTGCCAGCAGTTTGCCCCCGGGCCCGGGGAATCAGCCCCAGCATTTT.

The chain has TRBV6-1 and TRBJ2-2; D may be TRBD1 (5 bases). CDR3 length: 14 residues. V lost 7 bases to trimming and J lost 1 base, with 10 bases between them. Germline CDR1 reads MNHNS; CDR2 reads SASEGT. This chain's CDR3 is CASIRTLNTGELFF. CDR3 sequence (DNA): TGTGCCAGCATACGGACATTGAACACCGGGGAGCTGTTTTTT.

CDR3 protein: CASRAGSSYEQYF. CDR3 coding DNA: TGTGCCAGCAGGGCAGGGTCCTCCTACGAGCAGTACTTC. The V and J genes are TRBV7-8 and TRBJ2-7, with D perhaps matching TRBD1 (5 bases). Germline loops: CDR1 SGHVS, CDR2 FQNEAQ. The CDR3 consists of 13 residues. The germline V and J ends were trimmed by 6 bases and 0 bases, with 9 bases remaining between them.

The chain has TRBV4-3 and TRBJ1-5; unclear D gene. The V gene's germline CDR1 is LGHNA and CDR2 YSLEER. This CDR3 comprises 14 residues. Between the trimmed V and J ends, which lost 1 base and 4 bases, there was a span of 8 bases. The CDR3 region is CASSQGAGNQPQHF. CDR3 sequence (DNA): TGCGCCAGCAGCCAAGGGGCCGGAAATCAGCCCCAGCATTTT.

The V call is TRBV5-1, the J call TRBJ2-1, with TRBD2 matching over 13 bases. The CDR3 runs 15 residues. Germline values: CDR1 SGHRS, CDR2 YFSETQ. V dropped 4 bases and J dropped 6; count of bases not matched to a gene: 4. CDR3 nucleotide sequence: TGCGCCAGCAGCACAAGGACTAGCGGGGGCAATGAGCAGTTCTTC. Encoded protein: CASSTRTSGGNEQFF.

Here the CDR3 DNA reads TGTGCCAGCAGCTCCCTACAGGGTGGAGGCACTGAAGCTTTCTTT. Translating gives CASSSLQGGGTEAFF. The chain recombines TRBV11-2 with TRBJ1-1, with a possible D match to TRBD1 (6 bases). The germline V gene encodes CDR1 SGHAT and CDR2 FQNNGV. V lost 4 bases and J lost 4, with 16 bases in between. This CDR3 has 15 residues.

The CDR3 is CASSLAPGSSRNEQFF. The CDR3 DNA reads as TGCGCCAGCAGCTTGGCTCCGGGATCTAGTCGCAATGAGCAGTTCTTC. The rearrangement uses TRBV5-1 and TRBJ2-1; the D gene is possibly TRBD2 (5 bases). Germline V gene data show CDR1 as SGHRS and CDR2 as YFSETQ. V was pared by 0 bases and J by 6 bases, with 16 bases between. The CDR3 covers 16 residues.

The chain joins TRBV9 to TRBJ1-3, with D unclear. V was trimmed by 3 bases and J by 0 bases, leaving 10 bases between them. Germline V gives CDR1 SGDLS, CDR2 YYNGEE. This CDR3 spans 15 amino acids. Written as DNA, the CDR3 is TGTGCCAGCAGCGCCGGCGGCAGCTCTGGAAACACCATATATTTT. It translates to CASSAGGSSGNTIYF.

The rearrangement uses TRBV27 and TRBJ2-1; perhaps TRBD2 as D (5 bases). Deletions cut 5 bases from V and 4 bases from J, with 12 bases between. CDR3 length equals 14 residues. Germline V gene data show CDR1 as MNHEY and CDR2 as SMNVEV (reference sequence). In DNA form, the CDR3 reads TGTGCCAGCAGTCCCGCGGGCCAGTACAATGAGCAGTTCTTC. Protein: CASSPAGQYNEQFF.

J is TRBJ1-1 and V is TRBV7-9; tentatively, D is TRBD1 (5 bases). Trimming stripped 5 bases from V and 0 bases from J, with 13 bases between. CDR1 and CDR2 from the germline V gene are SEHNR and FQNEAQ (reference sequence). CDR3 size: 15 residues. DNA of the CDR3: TGTGCCAGCAGCCCCCGGGGGGGTGTGAACACTGAAGCTTTCTTT. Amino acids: CASSPRGGVNTEAFF.

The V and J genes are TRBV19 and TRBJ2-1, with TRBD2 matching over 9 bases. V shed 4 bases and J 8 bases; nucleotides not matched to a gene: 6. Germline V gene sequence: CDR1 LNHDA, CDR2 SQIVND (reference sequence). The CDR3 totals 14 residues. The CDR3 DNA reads TGTGCCAGTAGTAAAGGGACTAGCATCTATGAGCAGTTCTTC. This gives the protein CASSKGTSIYEQFF. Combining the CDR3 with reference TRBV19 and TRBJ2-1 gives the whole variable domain DGGITQSPKYLFRKEGQNVTLSCEQNLNHDAMYWYRQDPGQGLRLIYYSQIVNDFQKGDIAEGYSVSREKKESFPLTVTSAQKNPTAFYLCASSKGTSIYEQFFGPGTRLTVL.

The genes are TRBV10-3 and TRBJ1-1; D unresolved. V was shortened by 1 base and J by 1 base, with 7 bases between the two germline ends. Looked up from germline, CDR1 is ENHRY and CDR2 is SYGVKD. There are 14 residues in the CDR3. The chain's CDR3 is CAISELRTNTEAFF. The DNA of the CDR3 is TGTGCCATCAGTGAGTTACGGACGAACACTGAAGCTTTCTTT.

The CDR3 bases are TGTGCCAGCAGTTTGGGACAGGGGACAACTAATGAAAAACTGTTTTTT. This translates into CASSLGQGTTNEKLFF. The chain couples TRBV6-6 to TRBJ1-4; 10 bases fit TRBD1. Germline lookup yields CDR1 MNHNY and CDR2 SVGAGI (reference sequence). The J segment lost 0 bases and the V segment lost 4 bases, leaving 2 bases of the junction unmatched. CDR3 length: 16 amino acids.

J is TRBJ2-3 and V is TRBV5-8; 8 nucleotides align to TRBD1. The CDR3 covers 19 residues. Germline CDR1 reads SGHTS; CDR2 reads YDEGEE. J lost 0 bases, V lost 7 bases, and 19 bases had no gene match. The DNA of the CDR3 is TGTGCCAGCCGAAGAGAACAGGGGGGCATTCCGCTTAGCACAGATACGCAGTATTTT. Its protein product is CASRREQGGIPLSTDTQYF.

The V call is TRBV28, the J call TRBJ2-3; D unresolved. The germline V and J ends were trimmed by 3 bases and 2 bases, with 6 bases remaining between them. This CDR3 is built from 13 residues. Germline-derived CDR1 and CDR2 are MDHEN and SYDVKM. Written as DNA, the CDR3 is TGTGCCAGCAGTTTCCAGTTCACAGATACGCAGTATTTT. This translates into CASSFQFTDTQYF.

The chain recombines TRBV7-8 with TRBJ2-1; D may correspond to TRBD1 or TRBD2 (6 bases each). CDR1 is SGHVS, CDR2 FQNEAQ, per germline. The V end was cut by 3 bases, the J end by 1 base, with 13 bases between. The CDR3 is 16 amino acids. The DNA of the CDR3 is TGTGCCAGCAGCTTGGGGGGCCTAAGGTCCTACAATGAGCAGTTCTTC. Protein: CASSLGGLRSYNEQFF.

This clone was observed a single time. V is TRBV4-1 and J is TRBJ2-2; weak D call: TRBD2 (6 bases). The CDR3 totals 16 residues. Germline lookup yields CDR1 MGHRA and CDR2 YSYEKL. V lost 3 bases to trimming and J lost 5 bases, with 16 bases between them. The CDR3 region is CASSHPWGVETGELFF. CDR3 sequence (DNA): TGCGCCAGCAGCCACCCTTGGGGGGTAGAAACCGGGGAGCTGTTTTTT.

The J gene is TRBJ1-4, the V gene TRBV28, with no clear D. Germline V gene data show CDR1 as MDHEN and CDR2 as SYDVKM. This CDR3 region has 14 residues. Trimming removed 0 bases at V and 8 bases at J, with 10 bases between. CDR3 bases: TGTGCCAGCAGTTTATGGGGAAGGAGGGAAAAACTGTTTTTT. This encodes CASSLWGRREKLFF.

CDR3 residues: CASSLRGVVNYEQYF. The CDR3 bases are TGTGCCAGCAGCTTACGGGGAGTAGTTAACTACGAGCAGTACTTC. This chain uses TRBV7-9 with TRBJ2-7; possible D gene TRBD2, 5 bases. The V and J ends lost 2 bases and 3 bases respectively, with 14 bases between them. The CDR3 covers 15 residues. CDR1 is SEHNR, CDR2 FQNEAQ, per germline (reference sequence).

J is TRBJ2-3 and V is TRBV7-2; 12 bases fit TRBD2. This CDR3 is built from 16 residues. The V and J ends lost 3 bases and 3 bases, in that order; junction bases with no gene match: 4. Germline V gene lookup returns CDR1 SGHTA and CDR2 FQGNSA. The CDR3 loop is CASSFASGRVTDTQYF. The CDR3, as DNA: TGTGCCAGCAGCTTCGCTAGCGGGAGGGTGACAGATACGCAGTATTTT.

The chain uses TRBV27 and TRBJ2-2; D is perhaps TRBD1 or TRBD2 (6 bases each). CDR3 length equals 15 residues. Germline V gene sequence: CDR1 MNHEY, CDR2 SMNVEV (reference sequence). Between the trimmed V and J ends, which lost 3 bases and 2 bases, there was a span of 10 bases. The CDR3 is CASSLGAGNTGELFF. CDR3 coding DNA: TGTGCCAGCAGTTTGGGGGCGGGAAACACCGGGGAGCTGTTTTTT.